These T cell receptor beta chains were read from a single sample in a study of cytomegalovirus exposure and HLA in healthy donors. Assay used: immunoSEQ multiplex PCR; TCRdb lists only in-frame clones, some missing. Among about 340,000 clones listed, 86% were seen once. Source material: PBMCs. These receptor sequences come from a young woman in good health and CMV-seronegative. CDR3s include the opening cysteine and the closing phenylalanine or tryptophan. A D gene is named only where the DNA matches it firmly. Where a row states a size, it is once, few, many or the class of an expanded clone; other rows omit it.

j_gene | d_gene | v_gene | abundance | CDR3aa | CDR3nt
TRBJ1-2 | . | TRBV27 | . | CASGGMNSHYGYTF | TGTGCCAGCGGGGGGATGAATAGCCACTATGGCTACACCTTC
TRBJ2-7 | TRBD2 | TRBV11-1 | . | CASSYFRTSGEQYF | TGTGCCAGCAGTTACTTTCGGACTAGCGGCGAGCAGTACTTC
TRBJ2-1 | . | TRBV27 | . | CASSEGDNEQFF | TGTGCCAGCAGCGAAGGGGACAATGAGCAGTTCTTC
TRBJ1-4 | TRBD1 | TRBV28 | . | CASSTGGANEKLFF | TGTGCCAGCAGCACAGGGGGCGCGAATGAAAAACTGTTTTTT
TRBJ1-1 | TRBD1 | TRBV7-2 | . | CASSPDRVSVTEAFF | TGTGCCAGCAGCCCGGACAGGGTATCGGTCACTGAAGCTTTCTTT
TRBJ2-2 | . | TRBV27 | . | CASSSPSRTVAGELFF | TGTGCCAGCAGTTCCCCCTCGAGGACTGTTGCCGGGGAGCTGTTTTTT
TRBJ2-7 | TRBD1 | TRBV7-9 | . | CAQIRQGSSEQYF | TGTGCCCAGATCAGACAGGGGTCTAGCGAGCAGTACTTC
TRBJ1-2 | . | TRBV2 | . | CASSGDGGNYGYTF | TGTGCCAGCAGTGGCGACGGCGGTAACTATGGCTACACCTTC
TRBJ1-4 | . | TRBV27 | . | CASSFRGRNEKLFF | TGTGCCAGCAGTTTTCGAGGGCGCAATGAAAAACTGTTTTTT
TRBJ2-2 | TRBD2 | TRBV9 | . | CASSVAGLGNTGELFF | TGTGCCAGCAGCGTAGCGGGACTAGGAAACACCGGGGAGCTGTTTTTT
TRBJ1-1 | . | TRBV6-5 | . | CASSPGGENTEAFF | TGTGCCAGCAGTCCCGGGGGGGAGAACACTGAAGCTTTCTTT
TRBJ2-7 | TRBD1 | TRBV18 | . | CASKSGTGGDEQYF | TGTGCCAGCAAATCCGGGACAGGGGGCGACGAGCAGTACTTC
TRBJ2-7 | . | TRBV7-8 | . | CASSLAERSPREQYF | TGTGCCAGCAGCTTAGCGGAGAGGTCGCCGCGGGAGCAGTACTTC
TRBJ2-5 | TRBD2 | TRBV6-6 | . | CASSSQLAGISETQYF | TGTGCCAGCAGTTCTCAACTAGCGGGGATATCAGAGACCCAGTACTTC
TRBJ1-1 | . | TRBV27 | once | CASSLVTNTEAFF | TGTGCCAGCAGTTTAGTCACTAACACTGAAGCTTTCTTT
TRBJ1-5 | TRBD1 | TRBV2 | . | CASSGGQGQNQPQHF | TGTGCCAGCAGTGGAGGACAGGGCCAGAATCAGCCCCAGCATTTT
TRBJ2-7 | TRBD1 | TRBV2 | . | CASSPTGFTYEQYF | TGTGCCAGCAGTCCGACAGGGTTTACCTACGAGCAGTACTTC
TRBJ1-1 | TRBD1 | TRBV2 | . | CASSEGDRAAFF | TGTGCCAGCAGTGAAGGTGACAGGGCGGCTTTCTTT
TRBJ2-1 | TRBD2 | TRBV7-9 | . | CASSFGTSGDLAYNEQFF | TGTGCCAGCAGTTTCGGGACTAGCGGTGACTTGGCGTACAATGAGCAGTTCTTC
TRBJ2-3 | . | TRBV14 | . | CASSQDGAANTDTQYF | TGTGCCAGCAGCCAAGATGGGGCAGCCAACACAGATACGCAGTATTTT
TRBJ2-1 | TRBD2 | TRBV7-3 | once | CASSFRPSGRNEQFF | TGTGCCAGCAGCTTTCGGCCTAGCGGAAGGAATGAGCAGTTCTTC
TRBJ1-4 | TRBD1 | TRBV5-1 | . | CASSPRTGGVRKLFF | TGCGCCAGCAGCCCCCGGACAGGGGGTGTTAGAAAACTGTTTTTT